This T cell receptor (beta chain) stems from a study of blood T cell repertoires in COVID-19. On the study more broadly: T cells, B-cell-depleted T cells, or PBMCs provided the cDNA or gDNA that served as material.

The table lists this clone with a count of one. The CDR3 runs 14 residues. Germline lookup yields CDR1 MNHEY and CDR2 SVGAGI. V was trimmed by 5 bases and J by 7 bases, leaving 17 bases between them. In the original analysis: Estimation of nucleated cell counts was performed using reference gene primer amplification. Produced via immunoSEQ multiplex PCR; TCRdb's table is partial and in-frame only. For V, J and clone size, that table is used; D and trimming come from the DNA. The profile shows approximately 89,000 clones, 90% to 95% of them singletons. Sequenced: peripheral blood. The rearrangement links TRBV6-5 to TRBJ1-1, with D possibly TRBD1 on 5 matching bases. The receptor was derived from a human donor with active COVID-19. The donor label of this sample is uncertain. The chain's CDR3 is CASSRQFRAVEAFF. The CDR3 bases are TGTGCCAGCAGTAGACAGTTCCGTGCGGTTGAAGCTTTCTTT.